A selection of T cell receptor beta chains follows, all from one sample in a study of OX40 agonist ivuxolimab in advanced cancers. TCRdb keeps only in-frame clones here, not all; method: immunoSEQ multiplex PCR. Of fewer than 90,000 clones in the sample, 90% to 95% were seen once. The sample here was CD4+ or CD8+ T cells sorted from blood, taken in a trial of the OX40 agonist ivuxolimab. The receptors come from an adult with an advanced solid tumor such as melanoma, head and neck, liver or kidney cancer. CDR3s include the opening cysteine and the closing phenylalanine or tryptophan. The order of the fields is V gene, CDR3 protein.

V: TRBV28; CDR3: CASRGTKSTDTQYF
V: TRBV7-6; CDR3: CASSPPRGGNEQFF
V: TRBV19; CDR3: CASRRDFDGELFF
V: TRBV29-1; CDR3: CSVDEGYGELFF
V: TRBV6-1; CDR3: CASSEEVGQGGEPQHF
V: TRBV11-2; CDR3: CASSLDPGGETQYF
V: TRBV5-6; CDR3: CASSSRASGSRDSYNEQFF
V: TRBV6-6; CDR3: CASSYVTANTEAFF
V: TRBV9; CDR3: CASSVGSVAANYEQYF
V: TRBV16; CDR3: CASSQSLQGFSSYNEQFF
V: TRBV2; CDR3: CASSDGQGPYGYTF
V: TRBV27; CDR3: CASSPTGPTQQFF
V: TRBV27; CDR3: CASSPRTPHTQYF
V: TRBV11-2; CDR3: CASSFGNTEAFF
V: TRBV11-2; CDR3: CASSLGASGSQELFF
V: TRBV2; CDR3: CASSRVREPQHF
V: TRBV11-2; CDR3: CASSLTGNQETQYF
V: TRBV5-1; CDR3: CASSSQMTGSGNTIYF
V: TRBV7-2; CDR3: CASSLGRGRLYEQYF
V: TRBV4-1; CDR3: CASSQAGTSGLMDEQFF
V: TRBV6-6; CDR3: CASSRRTSVNNEQFF
V: TRBV18; CDR3: CASSRTGLPPDTQYF
V: TRBV6-5; CDR3: CASSYGVGTGMDGYTF
V: TRBV9; CDR3: CASNKRGGLAGELSYNEQFF
V: TRBV2; CDR3: CASRFGSYEQYF
V: TRBV7-6; CDR3: CASSSWTSGILGEQYF